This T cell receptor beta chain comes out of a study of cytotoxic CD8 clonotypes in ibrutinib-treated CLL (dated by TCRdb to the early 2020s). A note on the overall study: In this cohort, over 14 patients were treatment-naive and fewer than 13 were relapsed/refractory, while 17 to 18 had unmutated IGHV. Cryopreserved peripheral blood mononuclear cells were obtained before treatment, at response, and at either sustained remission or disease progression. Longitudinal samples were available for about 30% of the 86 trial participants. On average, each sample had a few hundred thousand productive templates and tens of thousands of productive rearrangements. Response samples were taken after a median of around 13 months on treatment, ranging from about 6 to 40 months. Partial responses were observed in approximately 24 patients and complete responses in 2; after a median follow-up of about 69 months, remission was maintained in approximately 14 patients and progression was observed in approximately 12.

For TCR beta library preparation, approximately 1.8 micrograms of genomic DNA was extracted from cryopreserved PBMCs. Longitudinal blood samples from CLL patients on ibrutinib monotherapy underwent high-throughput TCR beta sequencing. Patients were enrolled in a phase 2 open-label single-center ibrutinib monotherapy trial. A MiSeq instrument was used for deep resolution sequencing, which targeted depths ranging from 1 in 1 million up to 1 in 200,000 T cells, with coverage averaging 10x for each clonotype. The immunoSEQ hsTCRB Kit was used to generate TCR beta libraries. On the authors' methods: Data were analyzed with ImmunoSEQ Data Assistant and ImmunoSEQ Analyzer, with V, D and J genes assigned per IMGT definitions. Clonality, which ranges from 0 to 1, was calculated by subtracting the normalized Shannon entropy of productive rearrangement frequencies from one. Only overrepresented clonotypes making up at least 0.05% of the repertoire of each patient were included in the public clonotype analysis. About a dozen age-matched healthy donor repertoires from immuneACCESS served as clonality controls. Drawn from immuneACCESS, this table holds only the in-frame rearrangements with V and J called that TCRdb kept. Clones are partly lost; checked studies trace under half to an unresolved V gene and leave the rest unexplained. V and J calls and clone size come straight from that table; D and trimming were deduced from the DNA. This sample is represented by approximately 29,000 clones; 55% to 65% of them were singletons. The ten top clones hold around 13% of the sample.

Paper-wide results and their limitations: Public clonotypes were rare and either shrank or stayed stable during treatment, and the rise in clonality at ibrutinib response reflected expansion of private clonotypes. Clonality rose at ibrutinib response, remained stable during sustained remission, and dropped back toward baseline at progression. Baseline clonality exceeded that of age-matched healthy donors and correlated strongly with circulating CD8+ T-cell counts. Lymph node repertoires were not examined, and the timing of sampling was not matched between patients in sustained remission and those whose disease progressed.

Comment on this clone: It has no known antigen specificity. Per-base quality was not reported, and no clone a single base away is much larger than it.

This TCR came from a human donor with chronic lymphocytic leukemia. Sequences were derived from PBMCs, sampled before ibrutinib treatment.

In nucleotides, the sequence is TGTGCCAGCAGCTTCGAGGGGATCTATGGCTACACCTTC. Its protein is CASSFEGIYGYTF. The rearrangement combines TRBV7-9 with TRBJ1-2, with TRBD1 perhaps the D gene, on 5 matching bases. The CDR3 contains 13 residues, cysteine and phenylalanine counted. The retained sequence is limited to the CDR3, 39 bases, with the frame set at the first base. Based on the germline V gene (reference sequence), the CDR1 and CDR2 sequences are SEHNR and FQNEAQ. The trim is 3 bases for V and 4 bases for J, with a gap of 9 bases between the germline ends.